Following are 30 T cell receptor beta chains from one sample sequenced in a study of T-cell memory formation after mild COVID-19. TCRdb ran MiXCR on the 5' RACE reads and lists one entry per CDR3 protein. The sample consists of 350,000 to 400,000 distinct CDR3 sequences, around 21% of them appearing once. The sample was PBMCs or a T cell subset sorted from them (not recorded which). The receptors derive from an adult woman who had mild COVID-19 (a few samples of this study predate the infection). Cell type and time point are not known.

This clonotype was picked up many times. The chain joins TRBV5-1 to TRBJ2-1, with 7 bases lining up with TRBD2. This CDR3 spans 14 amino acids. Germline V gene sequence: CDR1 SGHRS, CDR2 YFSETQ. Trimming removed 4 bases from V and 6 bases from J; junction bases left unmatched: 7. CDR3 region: CASSRGGMGNEQFF. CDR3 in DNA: TGCGCCAGCAGCCGGGGAGGGATGGGCAATGAGCAGTTCTTC.

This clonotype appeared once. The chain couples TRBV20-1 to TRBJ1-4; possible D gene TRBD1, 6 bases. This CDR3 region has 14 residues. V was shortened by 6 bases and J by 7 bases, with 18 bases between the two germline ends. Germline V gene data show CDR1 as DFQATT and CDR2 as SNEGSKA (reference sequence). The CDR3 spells CSAQGPNVGEKLFF. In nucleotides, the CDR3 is TGCAGTGCCCAGGGGCCAAATGTGGGTGAAAAACTGTTTTTT.

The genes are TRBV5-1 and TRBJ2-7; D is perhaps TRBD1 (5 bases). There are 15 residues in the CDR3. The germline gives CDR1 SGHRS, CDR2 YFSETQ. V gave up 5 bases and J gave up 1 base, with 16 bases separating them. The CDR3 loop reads CASRSSAGNSYEQYF. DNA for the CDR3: TGCGCCAGCAGGTCCTCGGCAGGGAATTCCTACGAGCAGTACTTC.

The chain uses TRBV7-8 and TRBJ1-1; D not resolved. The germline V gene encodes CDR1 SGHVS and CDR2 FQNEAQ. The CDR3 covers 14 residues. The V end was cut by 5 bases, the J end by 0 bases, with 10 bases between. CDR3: CASSLLVVNTEAFF. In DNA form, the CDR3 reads TGTGCCAGCAGCCTGTTAGTAGTGAACACTGAAGCTTTCTTT.

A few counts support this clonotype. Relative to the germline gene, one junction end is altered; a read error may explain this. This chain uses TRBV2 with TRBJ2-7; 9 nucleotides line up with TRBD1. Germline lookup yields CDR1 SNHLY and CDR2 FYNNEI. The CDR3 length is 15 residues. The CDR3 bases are TGTGCCAGCAGAGAAGGACAGGGGAGCTCCTACGAGCAGTACTTC. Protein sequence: CASREGQGSSYEQYF.

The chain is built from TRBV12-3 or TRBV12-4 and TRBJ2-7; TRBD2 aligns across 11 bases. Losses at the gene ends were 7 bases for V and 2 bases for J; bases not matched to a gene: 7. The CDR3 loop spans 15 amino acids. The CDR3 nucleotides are TGTGCCAGCATCGACCTAGCGGGAGGTGCCTACGAGCAGTACTTC. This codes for CASIDLAGGAYEQYF.

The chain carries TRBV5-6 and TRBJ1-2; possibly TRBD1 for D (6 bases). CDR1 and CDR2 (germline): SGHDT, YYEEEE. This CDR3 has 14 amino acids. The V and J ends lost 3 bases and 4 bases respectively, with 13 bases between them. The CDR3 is CASSSQGHSYGYTF. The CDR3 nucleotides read TGTGCCAGCAGCTCGCAGGGACATAGCTATGGCTACACCTTC.

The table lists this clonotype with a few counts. CDR3: CASSPDTDTEAFF. CDR3 nucleotide sequence: TGTGCCAGCAGCCCTGACACCGACACTGAAGCTTTCTTT. The chain employs TRBV12-3 or TRBV12-4 and TRBJ1-1, with unresolved D. Trimming left V 6 bases short and J 3 bases short, with 11 bases between. The CDR3 length is 13 residues.

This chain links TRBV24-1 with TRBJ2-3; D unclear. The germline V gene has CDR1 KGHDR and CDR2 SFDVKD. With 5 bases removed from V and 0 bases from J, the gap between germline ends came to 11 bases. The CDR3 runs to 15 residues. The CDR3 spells CATSGAATSTDTQYF. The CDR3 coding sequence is TGTGCCACCAGTGGGGCAGCCACTAGCACAGATACGCAGTATTTT.

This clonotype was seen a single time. Here the CDR3 reads CASSLDNEFLAGAKNEQFF. Here the CDR3 DNA reads TGTGCCAGCAGCTTAGACAACGAATTTCTAGCGGGGGCGAAGAATGAGCAGTTCTTC. The V gene is TRBV7-9, the J gene TRBJ2-1; 10 nucleotides line up with TRBD2. Germline V gives CDR1 SEHNR, CDR2 FQNEAQ (reference sequence). The CDR3 is 19 residues long. V lost 1 base to trimming and J lost 7 bases; unmatched junction nucleotides: 16.

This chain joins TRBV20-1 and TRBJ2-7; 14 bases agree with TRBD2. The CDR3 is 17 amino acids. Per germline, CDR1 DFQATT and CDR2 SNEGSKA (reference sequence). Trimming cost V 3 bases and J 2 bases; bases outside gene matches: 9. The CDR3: CSASQGGLAGVTYEQYF. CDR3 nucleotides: TGCAGTGCTAGTCAAGGGGGACTAGCGGGGGTAACCTACGAGCAGTACTTC.

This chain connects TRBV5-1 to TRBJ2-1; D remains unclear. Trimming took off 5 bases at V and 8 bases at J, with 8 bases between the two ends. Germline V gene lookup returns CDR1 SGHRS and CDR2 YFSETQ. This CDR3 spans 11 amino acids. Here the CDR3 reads CASRATDEQFF. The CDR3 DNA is TGCGCCAGCAGAGCCACCGATGAGCAGTTCTTC.

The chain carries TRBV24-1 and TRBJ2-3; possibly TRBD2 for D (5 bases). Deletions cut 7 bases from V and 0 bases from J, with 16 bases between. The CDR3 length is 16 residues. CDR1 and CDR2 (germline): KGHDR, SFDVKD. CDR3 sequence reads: CATRPAWGASTDTQYF. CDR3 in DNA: TGTGCCACCAGACCCGCGTGGGGAGCTAGCACAGATACGCAGTATTTT.

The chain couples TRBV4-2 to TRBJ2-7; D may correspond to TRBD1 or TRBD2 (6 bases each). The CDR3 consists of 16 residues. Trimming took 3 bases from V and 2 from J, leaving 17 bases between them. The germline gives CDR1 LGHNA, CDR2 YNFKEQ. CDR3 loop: CASSHFPGAAAYEQYF. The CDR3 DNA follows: TGTGCCAGCAGCCACTTCCCGGGGGCAGCGGCCTACGAGCAGTACTTC.

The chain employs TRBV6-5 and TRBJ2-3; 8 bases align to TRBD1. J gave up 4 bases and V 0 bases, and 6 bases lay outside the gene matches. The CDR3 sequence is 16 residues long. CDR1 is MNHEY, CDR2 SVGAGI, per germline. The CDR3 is CASSYSGQALSDTQYF. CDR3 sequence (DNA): TGTGCCAGCAGTTACTCGGGACAGGCACTATCAGATACGCAGTATTTT.

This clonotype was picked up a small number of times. The CDR3 spells CAISEQTGPPNYGYTF. The CDR3 DNA sequence: TGTGCCATCAGTGAACAGACAGGGCCTCCTAACTATGGCTACACCTTC. The chain has TRBV10-3 and TRBJ1-2; 7 positions agree with TRBD1. Germline CDR1 and CDR2: ENHRY and SYGVKD. The V and J ends lost 3 bases and 0 bases, in that order; junction bases with no gene match: 7. This CDR3 has 16 amino acids.

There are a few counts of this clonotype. The CDR3 sequence is CASIPGQVDQPQHF. CDR3 bases: TGTGCCAGCATCCCCGGACAGGTAGATCAGCCCCAGCATTTT. The rearrangement links TRBV28 to TRBJ1-5; 7 bases match TRBD1. Trimming took 7 bases from V and 5 from J; bases not matched to a gene: 8. CDR3 length equals 14 residues. Germline loops: CDR1 MDHEN, CDR2 SYDVKM.

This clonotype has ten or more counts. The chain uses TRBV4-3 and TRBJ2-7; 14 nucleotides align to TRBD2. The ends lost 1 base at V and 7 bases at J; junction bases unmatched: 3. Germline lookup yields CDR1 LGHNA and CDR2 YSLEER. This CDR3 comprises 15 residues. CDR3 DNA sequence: TGCGCCAGCAGCCAAGGACTAGCGGGAGGGCCGGAGCAGTACTTC. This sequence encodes CASSQGLAGGPEQYF.

The CDR3 loop reads CASSLGPEKQYF. DNA of the CDR3: TGTGCCAGCAGCCTCGGACCCGAGAAGCAGTACTTC. V usage is TRBV6-1 and J usage is TRBJ2-7; D gene ambiguous. The V gene lost 6 bases and the J gene lost 8 bases, with 14 bases spanning the gap. This CDR3 has 12 amino acids. Germline V gene data show CDR1 as MNHNS and CDR2 as SASEGT.

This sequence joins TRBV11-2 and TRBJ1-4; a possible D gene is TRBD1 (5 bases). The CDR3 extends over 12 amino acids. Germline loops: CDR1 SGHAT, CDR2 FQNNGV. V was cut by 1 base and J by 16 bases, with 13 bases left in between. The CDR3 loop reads CASSLAQGEQFF. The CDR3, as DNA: TGTGCCAGCAGCTTAGCCCAGGGCGAGCAGTTTTTT.

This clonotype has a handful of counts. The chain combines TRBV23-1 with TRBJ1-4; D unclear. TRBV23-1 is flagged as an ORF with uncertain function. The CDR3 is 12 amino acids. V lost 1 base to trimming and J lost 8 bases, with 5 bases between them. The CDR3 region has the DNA TGCGCCAGCAGTCAATGGGGAGAAAAACTGTTTTTT. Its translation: CASSQWGEKLFF.

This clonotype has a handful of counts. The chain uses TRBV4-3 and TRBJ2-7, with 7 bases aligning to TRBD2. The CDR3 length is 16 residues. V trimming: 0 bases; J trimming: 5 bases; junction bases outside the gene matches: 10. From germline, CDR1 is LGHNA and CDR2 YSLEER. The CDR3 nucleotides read TGCGCCAGCAGCCAAGACCAGGTCAGAGCGGGAAACGAGCAGTACTTC. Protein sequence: CASSQDQVRAGNEQYF.

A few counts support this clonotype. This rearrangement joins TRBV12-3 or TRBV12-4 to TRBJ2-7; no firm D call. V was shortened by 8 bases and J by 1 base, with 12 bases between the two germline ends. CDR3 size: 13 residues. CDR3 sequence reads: CASQGLGSYEQYF. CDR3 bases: TGTGCCAGCCAAGGGTTAGGATCCTACGAGCAGTACTTC.

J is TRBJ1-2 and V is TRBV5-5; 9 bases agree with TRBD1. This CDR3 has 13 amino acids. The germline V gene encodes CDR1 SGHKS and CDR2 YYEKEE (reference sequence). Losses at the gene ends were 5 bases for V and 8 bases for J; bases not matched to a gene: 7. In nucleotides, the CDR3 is TGTGCCAGCAGTTCTCGGGACAGGGACGGCTACACCTTC. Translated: CASSSRDRDGYTF.

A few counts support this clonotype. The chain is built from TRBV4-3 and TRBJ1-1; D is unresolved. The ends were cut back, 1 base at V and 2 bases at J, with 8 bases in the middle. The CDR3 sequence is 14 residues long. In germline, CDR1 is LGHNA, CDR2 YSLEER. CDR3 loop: CASSQGFRNTEAFF. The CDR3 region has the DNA TGCGCCAGCAGCCAAGGTTTCCGCAACACTGAAGCTTTCTTT.

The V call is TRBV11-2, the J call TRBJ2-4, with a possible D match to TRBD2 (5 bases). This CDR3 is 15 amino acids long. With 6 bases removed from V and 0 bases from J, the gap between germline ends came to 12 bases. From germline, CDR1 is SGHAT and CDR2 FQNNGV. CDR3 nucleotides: TGTGCCAGCAGGCCAATCGGGGTAGCCAAAAACATTCAGTACTTC. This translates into CASRPIGVAKNIQYF.

CDR3 nucleotide sequence: TGTGCCAGCAGCTTCGGGACAGCTGGAAACACCATATATTTT. Its protein product is CASSFGTAGNTIYF. The chain uses TRBV6-5 and TRBJ1-3; TRBD1 matches at 7 bases. CDR1 and CDR2 from the germline V gene are MNHEY and SVGAGI. This CDR3 is built from 14 residues. The V gene end was trimmed by 6 bases and the J gene end by 2 bases; junction bases not matched to a gene: 4.

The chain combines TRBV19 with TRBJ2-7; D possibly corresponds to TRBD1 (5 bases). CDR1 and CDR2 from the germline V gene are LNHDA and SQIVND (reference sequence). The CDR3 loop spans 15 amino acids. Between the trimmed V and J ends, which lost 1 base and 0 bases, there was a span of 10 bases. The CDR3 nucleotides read TGTGCCAGTAGTATAGTCGCAGGGCGCTCCTACGAGCAGTACTTC. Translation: CASSIVAGRSYEQYF.

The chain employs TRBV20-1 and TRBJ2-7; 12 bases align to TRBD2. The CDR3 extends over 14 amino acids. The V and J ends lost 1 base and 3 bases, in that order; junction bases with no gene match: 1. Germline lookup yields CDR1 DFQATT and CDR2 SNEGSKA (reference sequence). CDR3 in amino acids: CSARGLAGVYEQYF. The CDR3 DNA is TGCAGTGCTAGAGGACTAGCGGGGGTCTACGAGCAGTACTTC.

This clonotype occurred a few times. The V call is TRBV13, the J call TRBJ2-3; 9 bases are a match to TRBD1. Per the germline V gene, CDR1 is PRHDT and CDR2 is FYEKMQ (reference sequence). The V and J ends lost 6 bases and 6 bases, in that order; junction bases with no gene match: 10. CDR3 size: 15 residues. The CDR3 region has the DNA TGTGCCAGCAGGCCCGGGACAGGGTCTCTGGATACGCAGTATTTT. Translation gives CASRPGTGSLDTQYF.